Below, one TCR beta chain is given with its context. Its antigen remains unidentified. This record comes from a study of T cells expressing NK-cell markers. The overall study: Sorted CD3+CD56-NKG2C+, CD3+CD56+NKG2C+ and CD3+CD56+NKG2C- T cells supplied the TCR beta repertoires. Study findings and constraints: In about six donors, dominant CD3+CD56+NKG2C+ clonotypes ranked among the top 10 CD8+ clonotypes.

TCRdb reanalyzed the 5' RACE reads and collapses them to one entry per CDR3 protein, without DNA. The sample holds 500,000 to 600,000 distinct CDR3 sequences. Germline CDR1 is SNHLY and CDR2 is FYNNEI. The CDR3 loop spans 13 amino acids. The chain is built from TRBV2 and TRBJ2-1; the D call of TRBD1 rests on TCRdb alone, since no DNA is present to check it. Material: blood T cells: a sorted CD56 or NKG2C T cell subset, CD4+ or CD8+ T cells, or bulk PBMC T cells (not recorded which). The TCR was taken from a young man in good health. The CDR3 sequence: CASSEARDRKQFF.